Each of the 20 T cell receptor beta chains below was sequenced from the same sample in a study of blood T cell repertoires in COVID-19. TCRdb's copy holds only in-frame clones and misses some; the assay was immunoSEQ multiplex PCR. The data hold some 45,000 clones, with 83% observed a single time. The sample was peripheral blood. These receptors originate from a man older than 75 in a cohort sampled during active COVID-19.

The chain employs TRBV27 and TRBJ2-7, with TRBD1 as a possible D gene (5 bases). Trimming pared 2 bases from V and 3 bases from J, leaving 14 bases between. Germline CDR1 MNHEY, CDR2 SMNVEV (reference sequence). The CDR3 totals 15 residues. CDR3 sequence (DNA): TGTGCCAGCAGTTTAACGCAGGGTTCCCTCTACGAGCAGTACTTC. Encoded protein: CASSLTQGSLYEQYF.

This chain joins TRBV6-5 and TRBJ1-1; possible D gene TRBD1, 6 bases. Germline CDR1 reads MNHEY; CDR2 reads SVGAGI. This CDR3 has 13 amino acids. V was cut by 3 bases and J by 5 bases, with 10 bases left in between. The CDR3 spells CASSYRGYTEAFF. CDR3 nucleotide sequence: TGTGCCAGCAGTTATAGGGGGTATACTGAAGCTTTCTTT.

V usage is TRBV9 and J usage is TRBJ1-2; possible D gene TRBD1, 5 bases. Trimming stripped 3 bases from V and 5 bases from J, with 14 bases between. CDR3 length equals 14 residues. CDR1 is SGDLS, CDR2 YYNGEE, per germline. This chain's CDR3 is CASSEGLRAYGYTF. As DNA, the CDR3 is TGTGCCAGCAGCGAGGGCCTCAGGGCGTATGGCTACACCTTC.

The V gene is TRBV28, the J gene TRBJ1-1, with TRBD1 as a possible D gene (6 bases). This CDR3 comprises 18 residues. Trimming took 5 bases from V and 0 from J, leaving 22 bases between them. Germline V gives CDR1 MDHEN, CDR2 SYDVKM. The CDR3 spells CASSTTSRGELLNTEAFF. The CDR3 DNA reads TGTGCCAGCAGTACCACCTCCAGGGGCGAATTACTGAACACTGAAGCTTTCTTT.

This clone appeared once. This CDR3 is CASSLEIAGGYTF. For the CDR3, the DNA is TGCGCCAGCAGCTTGGAAATCGCAGGCGGCTACACCTTC. The genes are TRBV5-1 and TRBJ1-2; no definite D call. V lost 0 bases, J lost 8 bases, and 11 bases lay in between. Germline assignment: CDR1 SGHRS and CDR2 YFSETQ. The CDR3 length is 13 residues.

The chain has TRBV27 and TRBJ1-2; the D is unclear. This CDR3 is 15 amino acids long. The V and J ends lost 5 bases and 1 base respectively, with 14 bases between them. CDR1 and CDR2 (germline): MNHEY, SMNVEV (reference sequence). CDR3 bases: TGTGCCAGCAGTCGTACAGTCCTCCTTAACTATGGCTACACCTTC. The encoded protein is CASSRTVLLNYGYTF.

The chain uses TRBV4-1 and TRBJ1-5; a possible D gene is TRBD1 (5 bases). From germline, CDR1 is MGHRA and CDR2 YSYEKL. Trimming removed 4 bases at V and 7 bases at J, with 11 bases between. This CDR3 spans 13 amino acids. Written as DNA, the CDR3 is TGCGCCAGCAGCCGCCCCAGGGTGCAGCCCCAGCATTTT. Its protein product is CASSRPRVQPQHF.

The V gene is TRBV28, the J gene TRBJ1-2, with 9 bases that match TRBD1. Per germline, CDR1 MDHEN and CDR2 SYDVKM. Trimming cost V 7 bases and J 4 bases; bases outside gene matches: 13. The CDR3 runs 16 residues. CDR3 residues: CASTATGTGSLYGYTF. CDR3 nucleotide sequence: TGTGCCAGCACCGCTACCGGGACAGGGAGCCTCTATGGCTACACCTTC.

V usage is TRBV5-1 and J usage is TRBJ2-3, with D perhaps TRBD2 (5 bases). The V gene's germline CDR1 is SGHRS and CDR2 YFSETQ. The CDR3 totals 16 residues. The ends were cut back, 2 bases at V and 0 bases at J, with 13 bases in the middle. The CDR3 coding sequence is TGCGCCAGCAGCTTCCGGGCGGGTACTAGCACAGATACGCAGTATTTT. Its translation: CASSFRAGTSTDTQYF.

This clone came up once. A clone one base away is much larger, so this may be a read error. Other DNA sequences in the same sample also yield this CDR3. This chain joins TRBV28 and TRBJ2-7, with a tentative D call TRBD1 (6 bases). The CDR3 has 13 residues. The V end was cut by 10 bases, the J end by 6 bases, with 19 bases between. CDR1 is MDHEN, CDR2 SYDVKM, per germline. DNA of the CDR3: TGTGCCACTTTACGGCGATTAGGGGGCGAGCAGTACTTC. Protein: CATLRRLGGEQYF.

The chain is built from TRBV5-1 and TRBJ2-2, with 10 bases identical to TRBD2. There are 13 residues in the CDR3. Germline loops: CDR1 SGHRS, CDR2 YFSETQ. DNA of the CDR3: TGCGCGACGTCTAGCGGGAGTAACGGGGAGCTGTTTTTT. This translates into CATSSGSNGELFF. Looking up the rest from reference TRBV5-1 and TRBJ2-2 gives the full variable domain: KAGVTQTPRYLIKTRGQQVTLSCSPISGHRSVSWYQQTPGQGLQFLFEYFSETQRNKGNFPGRFSGRQFSNSRSEMNVSTLELGDSALYLCATSSGSNGELFFGEGSRLTVL.

J is TRBJ1-4 and V is TRBV7-9; 12 bases map to TRBD1. The CDR3 has 16 residues. CDR1 is SEHNR, CDR2 FQNEAQ, per germline (reference sequence). Germline trimming cut 5 bases from V and 8 bases from J; bases unmatched to any gene: 9. CDR3 sequence reads: CASSINRDRGREKLFF. The CDR3 DNA reads TGTGCCAGCAGCATTAACCGGGACAGGGGGCGCGAAAAACTGTTTTTT.

For the CDR3, the DNA is TGTGCCAGCAGGCAAGGTCTAGCGGGGGGGAGCTCCTACGAGCAGTACTTC. Its translation: CASRQGLAGGSSYEQYF. The gene calls are TRBV7-8 and TRBJ2-7; 12 bases align to TRBD2. With V trimmed by 6 bases and J by 0 bases, 9 bases remained unmatched. Germline assignment: CDR1 SGHVS and CDR2 FQNEAQ. The CDR3 sequence is 17 residues long. Full variable domain (outside the CDR3, taken from reference TRBV7-8 and TRBJ2-7): GAGVSQSPRYKVAKRGQDVALRCDPISGHVSLFWYQQALGQGPEFLTYFQNEAQLDKSGLPSDRFFAERPEGSVSTLKIQRTQQEDSAVYLCASRQGLAGGSSYEQYFGPGTRLTVT.

The chain is built from TRBV5-1 and TRBJ2-7, with 7 bases lining up with TRBD1. Per germline, CDR1 SGHRS and CDR2 YFSETQ. Losses at the gene ends were 3 bases for V and 4 bases for J; bases not matched to a gene: 13. The CDR3 sequence is 16 residues long. The CDR3 is CASSSGDREGAYEQYF. The CDR3 nucleotides are TGCGCCAGCAGCTCTGGAGACCGCGAGGGGGCTTACGAGCAGTACTTC.

This CDR3 is CASSQGLAAIQETQYF. As DNA, the CDR3 is TGTGCCAGCAGCCAGGGACTAGCGGCTATACAAGAGACCCAGTACTTC. The chain uses TRBV3-1 (or the pseudogene TRBV3-2) and TRBJ2-5, with TRBD2 matching 11 bases. V lost 3 bases, J lost 2 bases, and 5 bases stayed unmatched. The CDR3 extends over 16 amino acids. From germline, CDR1 is LGHDT and CDR2 YNNKEL (reference sequence).

The V gene is TRBV6-5, the J gene TRBJ1-1; D is possibly TRBD1 (6 bases). Trimming took off 11 bases at V and 0 bases at J, with 10 bases between the two ends. Germline V gene data show CDR1 as MNHEY and CDR2 as SVGAGI. This CDR3 spans 12 amino acids. CDR3 bases: TGTGCCGGGACAAGGATGAACACTGAAGCTTTCTTT. Its translation is CAGTRMNTEAFF.

This sequence joins TRBV7-9 and TRBJ1-1, with 7 bases identical to TRBD1. Trimming cost V 4 bases and J 4 bases; bases outside gene matches: 6. CDR1 is SEHNR, CDR2 FQNEAQ, per germline (reference sequence). The CDR3 covers 14 residues. The CDR3 here is CASSYTGVGTEAFF. Here the CDR3 DNA reads TGTGCCAGCAGCTACACAGGGGTGGGCACTGAAGCTTTCTTT.

The chain employs TRBV18 and TRBJ2-2; D not resolved. Germline-derived CDR1 and CDR2 are KGHSH and LQKENI. V dropped 0 bases and J dropped 11 bases, with 10 bases sitting between them. This CDR3 has 13 amino acids. As DNA, the CDR3 is TGTGCCAGCTCACCACCCACCAGTCCAGAGCTGTTTTTT. Translated: CASSPPTSPELFF.

The J gene is TRBJ1-6, the V gene TRBV3-1 (or the pseudogene TRBV3-2); 8 nucleotides agree with TRBD1. Per the germline V gene, CDR1 is LGHDT and CDR2 is YNNKEL (reference sequence). The CDR3 runs to 15 residues. With 6 bases clipped from V and 7 bases from J, the junction kept 8 bases outside the gene matches. This CDR3 reads CASRPGTGGNSPLHF. The CDR3 DNA follows: TGTGCCAGCAGACCAGGGACAGGTGGGAATTCACCCCTCCACTTT.

The chain uses TRBV20-1 and TRBJ2-1, with a tentative D call TRBD2 (6 bases). The CDR3 consists of 11 residues. The germline gives CDR1 DFQATT, CDR2 SNEGSKA (reference sequence). The V and J ends lost 2 bases and 13 bases respectively, with 12 bases between them. The CDR3 nucleotides are TGCAGTGCTAGACCCCGGGGAGGTCAGTTCTTC. This encodes CSARPRGGQFF.